These T cell receptor beta chains were read from a single sample in a study of cytomegalovirus exposure and HLA in healthy donors. Sequencing was performed with immunoSEQ multiplex PCR; in TCRdb, only in-frame clones are kept and a portion is missing. The profile shows 200,000 or so clones, roughly 80% of them singletons. What was sequenced was PBMCs. The receptors here all came from a woman between 50 and 59 years old in good health and CMV-seropositive. Each CDR3 is given with its conserved first and last residue. A D gene is named only where the DNA matches it firmly. Clone size is stated in some rows and not others, as once, few, many or a class when expanded.

clone size: -
J gene: TRBJ1-2
D gene: TRBD1
V gene: TRBV6-4
CDR3 protein: CASSLGTGPSYGYTF
CDR3 DNA: TGTGCCAGCAGTTTAGGGACAGGACCATCCTATGGCTACACCTTC

clone size: -
J gene: TRBJ2-1
D gene: TRBD2
V gene: TRBV11-2
CDR3 protein: CASSPSGRAYNEQFF
CDR3 DNA: TGTGCCAGCAGCCCTAGCGGGAGGGCCTACAATGAGCAGTTCTTC

clone size: -
J gene: TRBJ1-1
D gene: TRBD1
V gene: TRBV5-6
CDR3 protein: CASSVDREAFF
CDR3 DNA: TGTGCCAGCAGCGTCGACAGGGAGGCTTTCTTT

clone size: -
J gene: TRBJ2-2
D gene: -
V gene: TRBV9
CDR3 protein: CASSVGPRGHTGELFF
CDR3 DNA: TGTGCCAGCAGCGTAGGGCCCAGGGGACACACCGGGGAGCTGTTTTTT

clone size: -
J gene: TRBJ2-5
D gene: -
V gene: TRBV5-6
CDR3 protein: CASSLVGKETQYF
CDR3 DNA: TGTGCCAGCAGCTTGGTCGGGAAGGAGACCCAGTACTTC

clone size: -
J gene: TRBJ2-5
D gene: -
V gene: TRBV20-1
CDR3 protein: CSFREQETQYF
CDR3 DNA: TGCAGTTTCAGGGAACAAGAGACCCAGTACTTC

clone size: -
J gene: TRBJ2-3
D gene: TRBD2
V gene: TRBV10-3
CDR3 protein: CAISGSSGALTDTQYF
CDR3 DNA: TGTGCCATCAGTGGGTCGAGCGGGGCCCTCACAGATACGCAGTATTTT

clone size: -
J gene: TRBJ1-4
D gene: -
V gene: TRBV25-1
CDR3 protein: CASSVGAEFNEKLFF
CDR3 DNA: TGTGCCAGCAGTGTGGGGGCTGAATTTAATGAAAAACTGTTTTTT

clone size: -
J gene: TRBJ1-6
D gene: -
V gene: TRBV7-9
CDR3 protein: CASSRDSGQRNSPLHF
CDR3 DNA: TGTGCCAGCAGTCGGGATTCCGGACAGCGCAATTCACCCCTCCACTTT

clone size: -
J gene: TRBJ2-7
D gene: -
V gene: TRBV11-2
CDR3 protein: CASTLTGEDEQYF
CDR3 DNA: TGTGCCAGCACCCTTACGGGAGAGGACGAGCAGTACTTC

clone size: -
J gene: TRBJ2-7
D gene: -
V gene: TRBV5-4
CDR3 protein: CASSPEAHSYEQYF
CDR3 DNA: TGTGCCAGCAGCCCGGAGGCCCATTCCTACGAGCAGTACTTC

clone size: -
J gene: TRBJ2-5
D gene: TRBD1
V gene: TRBV7-6
CDR3 protein: CASSPYPGQAGETQYF
CDR3 DNA: TGTGCCAGCAGCCCTTACCCGGGACAGGCTGGAGAGACCCAGTACTTC

clone size: -
J gene: TRBJ2-5
D gene: TRBD2
V gene: TRBV5-1
CDR3 protein: CASSLRLAGGQIQETQYF
CDR3 DNA: TGCGCCAGCAGCCTACGACTAGCGGGGGGGCAAATCCAAGAGACCCAGTACTTC

clone size: once
J gene: TRBJ2-7
D gene: TRBD2
V gene: TRBV27
CDR3 protein: CASSPAGTSYEQYF
CDR3 DNA: TGTGCCAGCAGTCCCGCCGGGACTAGCTACGAGCAGTACTTC

clone size: -
J gene: TRBJ2-2
D gene: TRBD2
V gene: TRBV2
CDR3 protein: CASSITSGREANTGELFF
CDR3 DNA: TGTGCCAGCAGCATAACTAGCGGGAGAGAGGCGAACACCGGGGAGCTGTTTTTT

clone size: -
J gene: TRBJ1-2
D gene: -
V gene: TRBV9
CDR3 protein: CASSAGPGIGYGYTF
CDR3 DNA: TGTGCCAGCAGCGCGGGTCCGGGGATCGGCTATGGCTACACCTTC

clone size: -
J gene: TRBJ2-5
D gene: TRBD1
V gene: TRBV2
CDR3 protein: CASCGTDLGGTQYF
CDR3 DNA: TGTGCCAGCTGTGGGACAGATCTAGGAGGGACCCAGTACTTC

clone size: -
J gene: TRBJ1-6
D gene: -
V gene: TRBV21-1
CDR3 protein: CASSNKDRKAYNSPLHF
CDR3 DNA: TGTGCCAGCAGCAACAAAGACAGGAAGGCCTATAATTCACCCCTCCACTTT

clone size: -
J gene: TRBJ1-6
D gene: -
V gene: TRBV11-2
CDR3 protein: CASSSLQGARGSPLHF
CDR3 DNA: TGTGCCAGCAGCTCCCTACAGGGCGCACGGGGTTCACCCCTCCACTTT

clone size: -
J gene: TRBJ2-7
D gene: TRBD2
V gene: TRBV27
CDR3 protein: CASSLGSSGAYEQYF
CDR3 DNA: TGTGCCAGCAGTTTAGGGTCTAGCGGAGCCTACGAGCAGTACTTC

clone size: -
J gene: TRBJ2-7
D gene: -
V gene: TRBV10-3
CDR3 protein: CAIREQGRSYEQYF
CDR3 DNA: TGTGCCATCAGGGAACAGGGGAGGTCCTACGAGCAGTACTTC

clone size: -
J gene: TRBJ2-1
D gene: TRBD2
V gene: TRBV29-1
CDR3 protein: CSVGLAVYNEQFF
CDR3 DNA: TGCAGCGTTGGCCTAGCGGTCTACAATGAGCAGTTCTTC